These 21 T cell receptor beta chains originate from one sample sequenced in a study of T cell responses to AZD1222 COVID-19 vaccine. Sequencing used immunoSEQ multiplex PCR; TCRdb keeps in-frame clones, though not all of them. The data contain tens of thousands of clones, around 84% of them singletons. The starting material was peripheral blood, obtained on day 0 of AZD1222 vaccination. Receptor source: an adult in good health.

The chain is built from TRBV29-1 and TRBJ2-3; 7 bases are shared with TRBD1. The CDR3 sequence is 14 residues long. The ends lost 3 bases at V and 4 bases at J; junction bases unmatched: 7. Germline CDR1 reads SQVTM; CDR2 reads ANQGSEA. The CDR3 loop is CSVEEGQGADTQYF. CDR3 bases: TGCAGCGTTGAGGAAGGGCAGGGGGCAGATACGCAGTATTTT.

The V call is TRBV7-9, the J call TRBJ1-5; D perhaps matches TRBD1 (6 bases). The CDR3 length is 15 residues. Germline-derived CDR1 and CDR2 are SEHNR and FQNEAQ (reference sequence). V lost 3 bases, J lost 2 bases, and 11 bases lay in between. Here the CDR3 reads CASSFGAGGNQPQHF. As DNA, the CDR3 is TGTGCCAGCAGCTTCGGGGCAGGGGGCAATCAGCCCCAGCATTTT.

The chain couples TRBV7-8 to TRBJ1-3, with D unclear. This CDR3 spans 13 amino acids. The V and J ends lost 5 bases and 4 bases respectively, with 9 bases between them. CDR1 SGHVS and CDR2 FQNEAQ come from the germline V gene. The CDR3 loop is CASSTDPGNTIYF. CDR3 bases: TGTGCCAGCAGCACAGATCCCGGAAACACCATATATTTT.

The V call is TRBV30, the J call TRBJ1-2; D is possibly TRBD1 (6 bases). Germline assignment: CDR1 GTSNPN and CDR2 SVGIG (reference sequence). This CDR3 is built from 15 residues. Trimming removed 0 bases at V and 4 bases at J, with 15 bases between. DNA for the CDR3: TGTGCCTGGAGTGTACAACGTCGGACAGCCTATGGCTACACCTTC. Translation: CAWSVQRRTAYGYTF.

The genes are TRBV28 and TRBJ1-2, with 12 bases lining up with TRBD1. V lost 7 bases, J lost 8 bases, and 14 bases stayed unmatched. The CDR3 runs to 16 residues. Germline CDR1 and CDR2: MDHEN and SYDVKM. The CDR3 reads CASIPTGTGGSHGYTF. The CDR3 nucleotides read TGTGCCAGCATTCCAACCGGGACAGGGGGCTCCCACGGCTACACCTTC.

This rearrangement joins TRBV12-5 to TRBJ2-3; possible D gene TRBD2, 5 bases. V lost 1 base and J 4 bases, leaving 9 bases between the germline ends. CDR1 and CDR2 from the germline V gene are LGHNT and FRNRAP. There are 14 residues in the CDR3. The CDR3: CASGLALGADTQYF. Written as DNA, the CDR3 is TGTGCTAGTGGTTTGGCCCTCGGGGCAGATACGCAGTATTTT.

The chain is built from TRBV2 and TRBJ2-2; 8 nucleotides match TRBD2. Germline loops: CDR1 SNHLY, CDR2 FYNNEI. This CDR3 is 13 amino acids long. Trimming removed 8 bases from V and 3 bases from J; junction bases left unmatched: 2. The CDR3 region is CASGTRDTGELFF. CDR3 DNA: TGTGCCAGCGGGACTAGGGACACCGGGGAGCTGTTTTTT.

The chain is built from TRBV4-3 and TRBJ2-7; 10 bases match TRBD2. This CDR3 comprises 16 residues. Trimming took 0 bases from V and 5 from J; bases not matched to a gene: 7. Per the germline V gene, CDR1 is LGHNA and CDR2 is YSLEER. CDR3 protein: CASSQDWTSGYHEQYF. CDR3 nucleotide sequence: TGCGCCAGCAGCCAAGATTGGACTAGCGGTTACCACGAGCAGTACTTC.

The chain has TRBV19 and TRBJ2-1; D may match TRBD1 or TRBD2 (5 bases each). The germline V gene has CDR1 LNHDA and CDR2 SQIVND (reference sequence). V was trimmed by 5 bases and J by 9 bases, leaving 14 bases between them. The CDR3 is 13 amino acids. CDR3 bases: TGTGCCAGTAGTCCAAACGGGGCAAGTGAGCAGTTCTTC. It is translated as CASSPNGASEQFF.

The chain recombines TRBV7-2 with TRBJ2-2; D may be TRBD1 (6 bases). The CDR3 consists of 15 residues. Germline V gene sequence: CDR1 SGHTA, CDR2 FQGNSA. V was shortened by 4 bases and J by 6 bases, with 15 bases between the two germline ends. CDR3 region: CASSWGQFNAGELFF. In nucleotides, the CDR3 is TGTGCCAGCAGCTGGGGACAATTTAATGCCGGGGAGCTGTTTTTT.

The J gene is TRBJ1-2, the V gene TRBV12-2; TRBD1, the table's D call, was not compared with the DNA. TRBV12-2 is reported as a pseudogene. The CDR3 loop spans 16 amino acids. Written as DNA, the CDR3 is TGTGCAAGTCGCTTGACTCAGGGCGAAGAAGGCTATGGCTACACCTTC. Its protein product is CASRLTQGEEGYGYTF.

The chain recombines TRBV7-2 with TRBJ2-1, with D maybe TRBD2 (5 bases). The CDR3 is made up of 16 amino acids. Trimming removed 2 bases from V and 0 bases from J, with 11 bases in between. In germline, CDR1 is SGHTA, CDR2 FQGNSA. CDR3: CASSLSRRSSYNEQFF. In DNA, the CDR3 is TGTGCCAGCAGCTTATCTAGGAGGAGCTCCTACAATGAGCAGTTCTTC.

The V call is TRBV20-1, the J call TRBJ2-1; D is undetermined. V gave up 5 bases and J gave up 7 bases, with 9 bases separating them. The CDR3 spans 11 residues. Per the germline V gene, CDR1 is DFQATT and CDR2 is SNEGSKA (reference sequence). Written as DNA, the CDR3 is TGCAGTGCTGACCTCCGAAATGAGCAGTTCTTC. Its protein is CSADLRNEQFF.

The chain uses TRBV7-3 and TRBJ2-5, with D possibly matching TRBD1 (6 bases). Trimming pared 2 bases from V and 7 bases from J, leaving 14 bases between. The CDR3 is 14 residues long. CDR1 SGHTA and CDR2 FQGTGA come from the germline V gene. CDR3 residues: CASSLQGPDGTQYF. In nucleotides, the CDR3 is TGTGCCAGCAGCTTACAGGGGCCCGATGGGACCCAGTACTTC.

On this clone: The sample holds other DNA sequences that translate to the same CDR3. This sequence joins TRBV6-1 and TRBJ1-5; no definite D call. From germline, CDR1 is MNHNS and CDR2 SASEGT. The CDR3 consists of 13 residues. Trimming pared 2 bases from V and 7 bases from J, leaving 9 bases between. CDR3 nucleotides: TGTGCCAGCAGTGAATGGGGAAACCAGCCCCAGCATTTT. Translation: CASSEWGNQPQHF.

V is TRBV6-6 and J is TRBJ2-1; 10 positions match TRBD2. This CDR3 has 16 amino acids. CDR1 MNHNY and CDR2 SVGAGI come from the germline V gene (reference sequence). J lost 5 bases, V lost 2 bases, and 6 bases had no gene match. Here the CDR3 DNA reads TGTGCCAGCAGTTACATTCGTCTAGCGGGGGACAATGAGCAGTTCTTC. Its translation: CASSYIRLAGDNEQFF.

This CDR3 reads CASSQDTGIAETQYF. The CDR3 region has the DNA TGCGCCAGCAGCCAAGATACCGGAATAGCAGAGACCCAGTACTTC. The chain uses TRBV4-3 and TRBJ2-5; D unclear. Germline V gene data show CDR1 as LGHNA and CDR2 as YSLEER. Trimming shortened V by 0 bases and J by 4 bases, and 12 bases separated the two germline ends. This CDR3 comprises 15 residues.

This clone was counted a few times. V is TRBV9 and J is TRBJ2-7, with TRBD2 matching 7 bases. Trimming cost V 2 bases and J 7 bases; bases outside gene matches: 6. Germline CDR1 reads SGDLS; CDR2 reads YYNGEE. The CDR3 runs 13 residues. The DNA for the CDR3 is TGTGCCAGCAGCGTGGGAGGGACGGGAGAGCAGTACTTC. Protein sequence: CASSVGGTGEQYF.

The rearrangement links TRBV7-9 to TRBJ1-1; 8 bases align to TRBD1. There are 18 residues in the CDR3. CDR1 is SEHNR, CDR2 FQNEAQ, per germline (reference sequence). V shed 3 bases and J 2 bases; nucleotides not matched to a gene: 14. Written as DNA, the CDR3 is TGTGCCAGCAGCTTCCCCCGTCGGGGGACAGGACCTAACACTGAAGCTTTCTTT. Translation gives CASSFPRRGTGPNTEAFF.

This chain connects TRBV7-6 to TRBJ1-2; D unclear. This CDR3 has 12 amino acids. Germline V gene sequence: CDR1 SGHVS, CDR2 FNYEAQ. V was cut by 5 bases and J by 8 bases, with 12 bases left in between. The CDR3 bases are TGTGCCAGCAGCGCGACGGCAGGCGGCTACACCTTC. It specifies CASSATAGGYTF.

The chain employs TRBV28 and TRBJ1-2; D perhaps matches TRBD1 (5 bases). Germline lookup yields CDR1 MDHEN and CDR2 SYDVKM. This CDR3 has 12 amino acids. CDR3 coding DNA: TGTGCGGGGGAAGGGTTAGAGGGTGGCTACACCTTC. Translation: CAGEGLEGGYTF.